Below, 2 T cell receptor beta chains from the same sample are listed, as sequenced in a study of metastatic and nonmetastatic thyroid tumors. Thyroid surgery had not been preceded by any treatment in any patient. TCRdb redid the clone calls on the PCR reads using MiXCR. This repertoire shows roughly 33,000 clones, about a sixth found once; its top ten account for approximately 7%. The sequenced sample was blood. The receptors originated from a female donor with papillary thyroid cancer or a benign thyroid nodule (not recorded which). Some clones in this sample may be carry-over from other donors' samples.

This clone was observed many times. This rearrangement joins TRBV5-1 to TRBJ2-3; unclear D gene. The CDR3 sequence is 14 residues long. Germline loops: CDR1 SGHRS, CDR2 YFSETQ. The V end lost 2 bases, the J end lost 0 bases, and 7 bases lay between the germline ends. The CDR3 bases are TGCGCCAGCAGCTTAAGAACTAGCACAGATACGCAGTATTTT. Protein: CASSLRTSTDTQYF.

This clone was seen at least ten times. Other DNA sequences in this specimen translate into the identical CDR3. V usage is TRBV5-6 and J usage is TRBJ1-1; D gene uncertain. The V end lost 4 bases, the J end lost 0 bases, and 7 bases lay between the germline ends. The CDR3 consists of 13 residues. Germline assignment: CDR1 SGHDT and CDR2 YYEEEE. The CDR3 region is CASSTLVNTEAFF. The CDR3 DNA follows: TGTGCCAGCAGCACCTTGGTGAACACTGAAGCTTTCTTT.